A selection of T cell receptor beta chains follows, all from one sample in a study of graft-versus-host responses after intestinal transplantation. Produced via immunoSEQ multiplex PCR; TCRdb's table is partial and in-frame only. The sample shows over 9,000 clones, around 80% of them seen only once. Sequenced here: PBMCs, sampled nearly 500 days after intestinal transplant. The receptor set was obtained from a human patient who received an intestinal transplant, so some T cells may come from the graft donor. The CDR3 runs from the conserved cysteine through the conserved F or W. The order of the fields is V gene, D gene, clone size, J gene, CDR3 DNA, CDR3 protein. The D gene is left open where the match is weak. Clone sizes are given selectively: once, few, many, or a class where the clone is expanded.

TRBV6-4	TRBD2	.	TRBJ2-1	TGTGCCAGCAGTGACTCACTAGCGGGCTACAATGAGCAGTTCTTC	CASSDSLAGYNEQFF
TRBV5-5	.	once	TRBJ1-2	TGTGCCAGCAGCTTGGCGACAACTAACTATGGCTACACCTTC	CASSLATTNYGYTF
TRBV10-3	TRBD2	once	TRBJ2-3	TGTGCCATAAGGCGGGAGACTAGCACAGATACGCAGTATTTT	CAIRRETSTDTQYF
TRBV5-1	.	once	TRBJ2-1	TGCGCCAGCACCTTTGAGGGTGAGCAGTTCTTC	CASTFEGEQFF
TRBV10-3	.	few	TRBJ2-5	TGTGCCATCAGTGACAGGGACGAGACCCAGTACTTC	CAISDRDETQYF
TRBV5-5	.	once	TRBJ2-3	TGTGCCAGCAGCTTCGGAAGAACAGATACGCAGTATTTT	CASSFGRTDTQYF
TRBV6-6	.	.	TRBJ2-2	TGTGCCAGCAGTTACTCGGACATCGGGGAGCTGTTTTTT	CASSYSDIGELFF
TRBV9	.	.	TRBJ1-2	TGTGCCAGCAGCGTAGGAACCGACTATGGCTACACCTTC	CASSVGTDYGYTF
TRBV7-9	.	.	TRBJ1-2	TGTGCCAGCAGCTTAGCTTACGGGGGAGGCTACACCTTC	CASSLAYGGGYTF
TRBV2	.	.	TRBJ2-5	TGTGCCAGCAGAGAACAAGAGACCCAGTACTTC	CASREQETQYF
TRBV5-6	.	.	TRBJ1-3	TGTGCCAGCAGCGAGAATATGCTGTCCAACACCATATATTTT	CASSENMLSNTIYF
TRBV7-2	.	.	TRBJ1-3	TGTGCCAGCAGCTTACGGGGTTCTTCTGGAAACACCATATATTTT	CASSLRGSSGNTIYF
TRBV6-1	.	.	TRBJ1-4	TGTGCCAGCAGTGAAGCGCCGGGGGATAATGAAAAACTGTTTTTT	CASSEAPGDNEKLFF
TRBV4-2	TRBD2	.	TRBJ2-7	TGTGCCAGCAGCCAAGATAGCGGGGGGTCCTACGAGCAGTACTTC	CASSQDSGGSYEQYF
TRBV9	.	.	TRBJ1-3	TGTGCCAGCAGCGTAGACGGTTCTGGAAACACCATATATTTT	CASSVDGSGNTIYF
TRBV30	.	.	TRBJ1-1	TGTGCCTGGAGTAGGGGGGGCTTCACTGAAGCTTTCTTT	CAWSRGGFTEAFF
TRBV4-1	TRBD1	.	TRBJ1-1	TGCGCCAGCAGCCAAGACCCGACAGGGGAAACTGAAGCTTTCTTT	CASSQDPTGETEAFF
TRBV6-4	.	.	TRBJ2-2	TGTGCCAGTGGGGGACGCCTAGAGTCCGGGGAGCTGTTTTTT	CASGGRLESGELFF